This TCR beta chain was recovered during a study of blood T cells in healthy people across ages. Only one count was recorded for this clonotype. Its antigen is as yet unknown. A much more abundant neighbour one base away suggests this may be a read error. Per germline, CDR1 MNHEY and CDR2 SVGEGT. V lost 8 bases, J lost 10 bases, and 15 bases lay in between. The CDR3 spans 12 residues. Using a J-beta primer mix together with a sample-barcoded 5' primer, a second PCR was run for 7 to 11 cycles. TCRdb re-called the 5' RACE reads with MiXCR, one entry per CDR3 protein. The table has hundreds of thousands of distinct CDR3 sequences, around 30% seen once; the top ten hold 17%. Study-level points and caveats: PBMCs left unsorted prevented a conclusive naive versus antigen-experienced comparison.

The chain links TRBV6-2 or TRBV6-3 to TRBJ2-1; D perhaps matches TRBD1 (5 bases). The specimen sequenced was blood. The receptor was isolated from a woman of 80 years or more in good health. The CDR3 sequence: CASRSQGHEQFF. The CDR3 region has the DNA TGTGCCAGCCGTTCGCAGGGCCACGAGCAGTTCTTC.